The 19 T cell receptor beta chains below were found in one sample sequenced in a study of monozygotic twins with inflammatory bowel disease (dated by TCRdb to the late 2010s). Libraries came from 5' RACE. Sequenced on an Illumina HiSeq 2500. TCRdb reprocessed the reads into one record per CDR3 protein sequence, lacking DNA. The sample table records some 150,000 distinct CDR3 sequences. The ten biggest clones cover more than 1% of the sample. The sequenced sample was blood. Source of these receptors: a human donor with ulcerative colitis or Crohn's disease, or a healthy co-twin of an affected twin (not recorded which).

This rearrangement joins TRBV12-3 or TRBV12-4 to TRBJ2-5. The CDR3 runs 14 residues. The CDR3 loop is CASSFGSGQETQYF.

The chain links TRBV19 to TRBJ2-3. The CDR3 covers 14 residues. Germline V gives CDR1 LNHDA, CDR2 SQIVND (reference sequence). CDR3: CASSIDLSTDTQYF.

V gene TRBV20-1 combines with J gene TRBJ2-1. The CDR3 is 16 residues long. Germline assignment: CDR1 DFQATT and CDR2 SNEGSKA (reference sequence). CDR3 loop: CSARDYFAGAHNEQFF.

The gene calls are TRBV3-1 and TRBJ2-2; the D gene TCRdb calls, TRBD2, cannot be checked with no DNA. The CDR3 contains 17 residues. Germline assignment: CDR1 LGHDT and CDR2 YNNKEL (reference sequence). CDR3 in amino acids: CASSPLMSSGVTGELFF.

The V gene is TRBV5-1, the J gene TRBJ1-1; TCRdb's assignment of TRBD1 cannot be checked, as there is no DNA. CDR3 size: 12 residues. Germline V gene sequence: CDR1 SGHRS, CDR2 YFSETQ. The CDR3 spells CASSWTGSEAFF.

The chain employs TRBV28 and TRBJ1-1; with no DNA, the TCRdb D assignment of TRBD1 cannot be verified. This CDR3 comprises 14 residues. Germline V gives CDR1 MDHEN, CDR2 SYDVKM. The CDR3 region is CASSLVGGATEAFF. Together with reference TRBV28 and TRBJ1-1, the CDR3 gives the full variable domain: DVKVTQSSRYLVKRTGEKVFLECVQDMDHENMFWYRQDPGLGLRLIYFSYDVKMKEKGDIPEGYSVSREKKERFSLILESASTNQTSMYLCASSLVGGATEAFFGQGTRLTVV.

J is TRBJ2-7 and V is TRBV12-3 or TRBV12-4; TCRdb outputs TRBD1, but without DNA this stays unchecked. This CDR3 has 14 residues. This CDR3 is CASSLGRQVYEQYF.

The chain has TRBV4-3 and TRBJ1-4; TCRdb names TRBD1, which stays unverified in the absence of DNA. The CDR3 covers 16 residues. Germline CDR1 reads LGHNA; CDR2 reads YSLEER. CDR3 residues: CASSLGQGEANEKPFF.

The CDR3 spells CASSLASLYNEQFF. The rearrangement joins TRBV12-3 or TRBV12-4 to TRBJ2-1. The CDR3 is 14 amino acids.

The rearrangement joins TRBV5-1 to TRBJ2-3; TCRdb's assignment of TRBD1 cannot be checked, as there is no DNA. The CDR3 has 19 residues. Looked up from germline, CDR1 is SGHRS and CDR2 is YFSETQ. The CDR3 loop reads CASSLTPPRTGVGTDTQYF.

The rearrangement links TRBV5-1 to TRBJ2-1. Germline V CDR1 and CDR2: SGHRS, YFSETQ. The CDR3 runs 15 residues. CDR3 in amino acids: CASSFTGSSYNEQFF. Full variable domain (outside the CDR3, taken from reference TRBV5-1 and TRBJ2-1): KAGVTQTPRYLIKTRGQQVTLSCSPISGHRSVSWYQQTPGQGLQFLFEYFSETQRNKGNFPGRFSGRQFSNSRSEMNVSTLELGDSALYLCASSFTGSSYNEQFFGPGTRLTVL.

J is TRBJ2-7 and V is TRBV12-3 or TRBV12-4. This CDR3 region has 11 residues. The CDR3 here is CASSFNYEQYF.

The chain joins TRBV7-2 to TRBJ1-2; the D call of TRBD1 rests on TCRdb alone, since no DNA is present to check it. The CDR3 has 13 residues. Germline CDR1 reads SGHTA; CDR2 reads FQGNSA. The CDR3 sequence is CASSLAGVDGYTF.

The chain employs TRBV12-3 or TRBV12-4 and TRBJ2-1; no DNA is available, so the TRBD2 call from TCRdb remains unchecked. The CDR3 is made up of 16 amino acids. The CDR3 is CASSSQRLAGGDEQFF.

The V call is TRBV5-4, the J call TRBJ2-1; there is no DNA to check the TCRdb D call of TRBD2. CDR3 length: 15 amino acids. Germline V gives CDR1 SGHNT, CDR2 YYREEE (reference sequence). This CDR3 is CASSLVVGPINEQFF.

This chain uses TRBV16 with TRBJ2-7; the D call from TCRdb, TRBD1, cannot be confirmed without DNA. This CDR3 is 16 amino acids long. Germline V gene sequence: CDR1 KGHSY, CDR2 FQNENV. This CDR3 is CASSQSAGTGVYEQYF.

The chain has TRBV29-1 and TRBJ2-1; TCRdb outputs TRBD1, but without DNA this stays unchecked. Germline CDR1 reads SQVTM; CDR2 reads ANQGSEA. CDR3 size: 14 residues. The CDR3 sequence: CSVTGTGNYNEQFF.

This rearrangement joins TRBV19 to TRBJ2-7. The CDR3 contains 12 residues. CDR1 is LNHDA and CDR2 is SQIVND in the germline V gene (reference sequence). The CDR3 here is CASSWRTGEQYF.

The chain recombines TRBV5-1 with TRBJ2-2; TCRdb designates TRBD2, a call that cannot be tested without DNA. Germline V lookup: CDR1 SGHRS, CDR2 YFSETQ. The CDR3 length is 14 residues. This CDR3 reads CVSSRGSRTGELFF.